The source of this TCR beta chain is a study of PD-L1 blockade in urothelial cancer. Trimming left V 0 bases short and J 7 bases short, with 20 bases between. CDR1 and CDR2 from the germline V gene are SGHRS and YFSETQ. CDR3 size: 17 residues. The data were produced by immunoSEQ multiplex PCR, yet TCRdb's version contains in-frame clones alone and is incomplete. In the table there are under 50,000 clones, 86% of which are singletons. Documented time point: peripheral blood 6 weeks after treatment start. Patients had locally advanced or metastatic urothelial carcinoma. This clone was counted only a few times.

The sample in question was PBMCs, obtained around atezolizumab (anti-PD-L1) treatment. V usage is TRBV5-1 and J usage is TRBJ2-1; D remains unclear. The clonotype comes from a man aged 60 to 69 with urothelial cancer. The CDR3 DNA sequence: TGCGCCAGCAGCTTGGGGCAGACAATCCCCCTTAGGAATGAGCAGTTCTTC. It is translated as CASSLGQTIPLRNEQFF.